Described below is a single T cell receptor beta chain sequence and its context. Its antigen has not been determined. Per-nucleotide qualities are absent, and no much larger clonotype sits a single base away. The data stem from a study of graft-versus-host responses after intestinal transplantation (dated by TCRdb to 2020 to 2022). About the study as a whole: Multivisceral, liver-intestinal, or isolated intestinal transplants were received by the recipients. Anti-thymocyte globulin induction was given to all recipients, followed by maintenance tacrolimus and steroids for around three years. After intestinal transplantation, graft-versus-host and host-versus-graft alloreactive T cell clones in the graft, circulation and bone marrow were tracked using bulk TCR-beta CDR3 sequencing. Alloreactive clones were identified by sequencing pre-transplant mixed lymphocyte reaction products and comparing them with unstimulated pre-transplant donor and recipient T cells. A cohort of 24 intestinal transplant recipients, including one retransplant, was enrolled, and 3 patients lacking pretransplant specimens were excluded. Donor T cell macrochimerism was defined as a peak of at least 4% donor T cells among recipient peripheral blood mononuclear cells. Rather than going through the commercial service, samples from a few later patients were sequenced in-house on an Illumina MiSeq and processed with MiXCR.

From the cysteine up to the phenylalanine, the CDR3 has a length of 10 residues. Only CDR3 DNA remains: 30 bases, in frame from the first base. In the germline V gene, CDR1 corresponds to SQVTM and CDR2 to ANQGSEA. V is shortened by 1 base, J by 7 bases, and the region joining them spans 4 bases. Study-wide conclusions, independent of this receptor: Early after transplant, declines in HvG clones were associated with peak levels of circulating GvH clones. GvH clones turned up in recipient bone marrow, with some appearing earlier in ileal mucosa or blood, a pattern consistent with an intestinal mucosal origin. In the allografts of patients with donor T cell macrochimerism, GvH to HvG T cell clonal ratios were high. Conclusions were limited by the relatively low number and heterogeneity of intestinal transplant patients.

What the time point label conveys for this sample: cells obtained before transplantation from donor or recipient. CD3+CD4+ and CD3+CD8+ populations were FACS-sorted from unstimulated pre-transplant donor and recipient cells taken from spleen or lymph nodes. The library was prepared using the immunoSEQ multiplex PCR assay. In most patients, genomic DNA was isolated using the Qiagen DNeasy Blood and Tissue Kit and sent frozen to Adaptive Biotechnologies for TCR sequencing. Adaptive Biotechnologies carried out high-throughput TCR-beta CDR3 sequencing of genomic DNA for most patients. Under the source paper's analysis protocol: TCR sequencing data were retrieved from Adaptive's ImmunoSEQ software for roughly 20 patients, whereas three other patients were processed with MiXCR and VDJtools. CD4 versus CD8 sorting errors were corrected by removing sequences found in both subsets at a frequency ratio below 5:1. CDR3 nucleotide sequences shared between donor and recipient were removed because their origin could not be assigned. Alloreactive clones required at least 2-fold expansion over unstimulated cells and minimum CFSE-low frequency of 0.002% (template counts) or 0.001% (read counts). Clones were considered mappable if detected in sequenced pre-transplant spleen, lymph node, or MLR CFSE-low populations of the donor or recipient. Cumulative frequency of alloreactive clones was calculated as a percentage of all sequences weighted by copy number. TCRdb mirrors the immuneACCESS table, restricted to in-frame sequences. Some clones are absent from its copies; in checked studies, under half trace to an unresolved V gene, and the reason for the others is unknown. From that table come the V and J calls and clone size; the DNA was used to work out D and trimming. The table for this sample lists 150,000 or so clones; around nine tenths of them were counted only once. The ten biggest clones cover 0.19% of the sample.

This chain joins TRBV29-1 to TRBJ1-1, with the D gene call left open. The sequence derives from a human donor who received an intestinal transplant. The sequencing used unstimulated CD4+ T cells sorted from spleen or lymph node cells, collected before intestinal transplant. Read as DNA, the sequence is TGCAGCGTTGAAGGGCTTGAAGCTTTCTTT. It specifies CSVEGLEAFF.